This T cell receptor beta chain came from a study of STAT3 mutations in large granular lymphocyte leukemia. The data were produced by immunoSEQ multiplex PCR, yet TCRdb's version contains in-frame clones alone and is incomplete. The sample has around 39,000 clones; 88% are singletons. Study outcomes and limitations: Every T-LGLL patient had at least one immunodominant TCRbeta clonotype.

The CDR3 is 12 residues long. Looked up from germline, CDR1 is SGHDT and CDR2 is YYEEEE. With 5 bases removed from V and 3 bases from J, the gap between germline ends came to 6 bases. Only one count was recorded for this clone. Antigen specificity is unknown. The origin of this receptor is a human donor with T large granular lymphocyte leukemia. Some clones in this sample may be carry-over from other donors' samples. The sequenced sample consisted of PBMCs. This chain connects TRBV5-6 to TRBJ2-1; D is unclear. The CDR3 DNA reads as TGTGCCAGCAGTCGAAACTACAATGAGCAGTTCTTC. Residues: CASSRNYNEQFF.